This T cell receptor beta chain was retrieved from a study of cytomegalovirus exposure and HLA in healthy donors. In the PCR, 60 Vbeta and 13 Jbeta primers were used. Profiling relied on immunoSEQ multiplex PCR, and the TCRdb table lists in-frame clones only, not all of them. Here the sample spans 95,000 to 150,000 clones, under 85% being singletons. Per germline, CDR1 LNHDA and CDR2 SQIVND (reference sequence). Trimming took 1 base from V and 6 from J; bases not matched to a gene: 7. The CDR3 spans 15 residues. This clone has a single count. The sequence derives from a woman between 35 and 50 years old in good health and CMV-seropositive. Specimen: PBMCs. The chain carries TRBV19 and TRBJ2-3, with TRBD1 matching over 7 bases. The CDR3, as DNA: TGTGCCAGTAGTATAGGGGACAGTGCGTTTGATACGCAGTATTTT. It codes for CASSIGDSAFDTQYF.